Listed here are 30 T cell receptor beta chains from one sample, sequenced in a study of T cell repertoires in cytomegalovirus infection. These TCRs are of unknown antigen specificity. TCRdb used MiXCR to reprocess the reads, holding one entry per CDR3 protein. The repertoire holds roughly 990,000 distinct CDR3 sequences, with roughly 31% as singletons. Source: cultured CD8+ T cells from PBMCs, taken from culture after CMV antigen stimulation. Receptors were obtained from a human donor in good health (CMV status not recorded). Some clones in this sample may be carry-over from other donors' samples.

This clonotype showed up many times. This chain connects TRBV12-3 or TRBV12-4 to TRBJ2-7; the match to TRBD1 covers 7 bases. CDR3 length: 13 residues. The V and J ends lost 3 bases and 4 bases, in that order; junction bases with no gene match: 3. The CDR3 DNA reads TGTGCCAGCAGTTTGGGACAGACTTACGAGCAGTACGTC. Amino acids: CASSLGQTYEQYV.

This clonotype has more than one count but fewer than ten. The V gene is TRBV12-3 or TRBV12-4, the J gene TRBJ2-5; D may match TRBD1 or TRBD2 (5 bases each). Trimming shortened V by 3 bases and J by 1 base, and 9 bases separated the two germline ends. The CDR3 has 14 residues. CDR3 in amino acids: CASSFYGTQETQYF. CDR3 bases: TGTGCCAGCAGTTTTTACGGGACCCAAGAGACCCAGTACTTC.

The table lists this clonotype with many counts. V gene TRBV19 combines with J gene TRBJ2-3; 7 nucleotides match TRBD1. CDR3 length equals 15 residues. Unmatched junction bases numbered 7, after V lost 4 bases and J lost 3 bases. Germline V gene lookup returns CDR1 LNHDA and CDR2 SQIVND (reference sequence). For the CDR3, the DNA is TGTGCCAGTAGTACCGGGACAGATTTAACAGATACGCAGTATTTT. As protein: CASSTGTDLTDTQYF.

The rearrangement uses TRBV7-6 and TRBJ2-7; D assignment may be TRBD1 or TRBD2 (5 bases each). There are 14 residues in the CDR3. Trimming left V 4 bases short and J 2 bases short, with 12 bases between. Germline V gene sequence: CDR1 SGHVS, CDR2 FNYEAQ. The CDR3 region has the DNA TGTGCCAGCAGCTCCCCGGGACGGCCCTACGAGCAGTACTTC. As protein: CASSSPGRPYEQYF.

This rearrangement joins TRBV12-3 or TRBV12-4 to TRBJ1-5; maybe TRBD1 (5 bases). This CDR3 has 14 amino acids. V lost 3 bases to trimming and J lost 7 bases, with 13 bases between them. The CDR3: CASSFSGTGQPQHF. CDR3 DNA: TGTGCCAGCAGTTTTTCTGGGACGGGGCAGCCCCAGCATTTT.

The table lists this clonotype with many counts. The chain carries TRBV12-5 and TRBJ1-3; D gene uncertain. Between the trimmed V and J ends, which lost 3 bases and 0 bases, there was a span of 6 bases. The CDR3 is 14 residues long. CDR1 and CDR2 (germline): LGHNT, FRNRAP. CDR3 DNA: TGTGCTAGTGGTTTAGGAATCTCTGGAAACACCATATATTTT. This encodes CASGLGISGNTIYF. Using reference TRBV12-5 and TRBJ1-3 for the parts outside the CDR3, the full variable domain is DARVTQTPRHKVTEMGQEVTMRCQPILGHNTVFWYRQTMMQGLELLAYFRNRAPLDDSGMPKDRFSAEMPDATLATLKIQPSEPRDSAVYFCASGLGISGNTIYFGEGSWLTVV.

Ten or more counts support this clonotype. The chain employs TRBV5-1 and TRBJ2-7, with unresolved D. CDR3 length: 16 residues. V lost 1 base and J 0 bases, leaving 14 bases between the germline ends. The germline gives CDR1 SGHRS, CDR2 YFSETQ. CDR3 region: CASSLFPSESSYEQYF. The CDR3 DNA reads TGCGCCAGCAGCTTGTTCCCCAGCGAAAGCTCCTACGAGCAGTACTTC. The variable domain in full, with the rest retrieved from reference TRBV5-1 and TRBJ2-7, is KAGVTQTPRYLIKTRGQQVTLSCSPISGHRSVSWYQQTPGQGLQFLFEYFSETQRNKGNFPGRFSGRQFSNSRSEMNVSTLELGDSALYLCASSLFPSESSYEQYFGPGTRLTVT.

This sequence joins TRBV4-3 and TRBJ2-1; perhaps TRBD2 as D (6 bases). Between the trimmed V and J ends, which lost 1 base and 4 bases, there was a span of 17 bases. The CDR3 consists of 17 residues. Germline V gives CDR1 LGHNA, CDR2 YSLEER. Here the CDR3 reads CASSQGSPRGDYNEQFF. The CDR3 coding sequence is TGCGCCAGCAGCCAAGGGAGTCCGCGCGGGGATTACAATGAGCAGTTCTTC.

Many counts were recorded for this clonotype. This rearrangement joins TRBV12-3 or TRBV12-4 to TRBJ2-1; 7 nucleotides line up with TRBD1. The V segment lost 6 bases and the J segment 0 bases; nucleotides outside the gene matches: 5. CDR3 size: 15 residues. The CDR3 reads CASSPGQSSYNEQFF. For the CDR3, the DNA is TGTGCCAGCAGCCCGGGACAGAGCTCCTACAATGAGCAGTTCTTC.

The gene calls are TRBV4-3 and TRBJ2-5; D call uncertain. CDR1 is LGHNA, CDR2 YSLEER, per germline. Trimming pared 0 bases from V and 4 bases from J, leaving 12 bases between. The CDR3 is 15 residues long. CDR3 residues: CASSQDRLRGETQYF. The CDR3 nucleotides read TGCGCCAGCAGCCAAGATCGGTTGCGAGGAGAGACCCAGTACTTC.

This clonotype showed up just once. This CDR3 reads CASSPGVAGTEQYF. Here the CDR3 DNA reads TGCGCCAGCAGCCCCGGAGTAGCGGGAACCGAGCAGTACTTC. The J gene is TRBJ2-7, the V gene TRBV4-1; 8 bases map to TRBD2. Germline assignment: CDR1 MGHRA and CDR2 YSYEKL. Trimming at V came to 4 bases and at J to 6 bases, leaving 8 bases not matched to a gene. This CDR3 comprises 14 residues.

This clonotype has at least ten counts. The rearrangement links TRBV7-8 to TRBJ2-3; tentative D call: TRBD2 (5 bases). The CDR3 spans 17 residues. Germline V lookup: CDR1 SGHVS, CDR2 FQNEAQ. Trimming shortened V by 5 bases and J by 4 bases, and 22 bases separated the two germline ends. The CDR3 DNA reads TGTGCCAGCAGCCTAGAATATCCGGGAATCGGAGCAGATACGCAGTATTTT. It translates to CASSLEYPGIGADTQYF.

This clonotype was counted a few times. This rearrangement joins TRBV6-1 to TRBJ2-7; 11 bases are a match to TRBD2. This CDR3 has 15 amino acids. V was clipped by 6 bases and J by 0 bases; unmatched bases: 4. The germline V gene encodes CDR1 MNHNS and CDR2 SASEGT. CDR3 sequence (DNA): TGTGCCAGCAGCAGACTAGCGGGGCCCTCCTACGAGCAGTACGTC. Its translation: CASSRLAGPSYEQYV.

V gene TRBV25-1 combines with J gene TRBJ1-1; no reliable D call. V lost 3 bases, J lost 4 bases, and 15 bases lay in between. Germline CDR1 MGHDK, CDR2 SYGVNS. This CDR3 is 15 amino acids long. The CDR3 spells CASSDGREELTEAFF. The CDR3 DNA reads as TGTGCCAGCAGTGATGGTCGGGAGGAGCTCACTGAAGCTTTCTTT. The whole variable domain, remainder taken from reference TRBV25-1 and TRBJ1-1, is EADIYQTPRYLVIGTGKKITLECSQTMGHDKMYWYQQDPGMELHLIHYSYGVNSTEKGDLSSESTVSRIRTEHFPLTLESARPSHTSQYLCASSDGREELTEAFFGQGTRLTVV.

This clonotype showed up just a few times. The chain carries TRBV2 and TRBJ1-2; D ambiguous. V gave up 3 bases and J gave up 3 bases, with 8 bases separating them. CDR3 length equals 13 residues. In germline, CDR1 is SNHLY, CDR2 FYNNEI. CDR3 sequence (DNA): TGTGCCAGCAGTGATAGTCAGGACTATGGCTACACCTTC. Its protein is CASSDSQDYGYTF. Full variable domain (remainder filled in from reference TRBV2 and TRBJ1-2): EPEVTQTPSHQVTQMGQEVILRCVPISNHLYFYWYRQILGQKVEFLVSFYNNEISEKSEIFDDQFSVERPDGSNFTLKIRSTKLEDSAMYFCASSDSQDYGYTFGSGTRLTVV.

V usage is TRBV5-6 and J usage is TRBJ1-2; possibly TRBD1 for D (5 bases). V lost 1 base to trimming and J lost 3 bases, with 7 bases between them. From germline, CDR1 is SGHDT and CDR2 YYEEEE. The CDR3 runs to 13 residues. The CDR3 DNA follows: TGTGCCAGCAGCTTGATGGGGGACTATGGCTACACCTTC. Its protein is CASSLMGDYGYTF.

This clonotype has a single count. Germline is not matched at one junction end, which may reflect a read error. The chain combines TRBV7-6 with TRBJ1-5; TRBD1 aligns across 7 bases. CDR1 SGHVS and CDR2 FNYEAQ come from the germline V gene. The CDR3 has 18 amino acids. CDR3 residues: CANSLGQSSRYSNQPQHF. The DNA for the CDR3 is TGTGCCAACAGCCTGGGACAGTCGAGCCGATATAGCAATCAGCCCCAGCATTTT.

This clonotype was seen a few times. The rearrangement uses TRBV19 and TRBJ2-7; D is ambiguous. Germline CDR1 LNHDA, CDR2 SQIVND (reference sequence). Between the trimmed V and J ends, which lost 2 bases and 3 bases, there was a span of 11 bases. The CDR3 consists of 14 residues. The CDR3 sequence is CASSILDRYYEQYF. The CDR3 DNA sequence: TGTGCCAGTAGTATATTGGACCGCTACTACGAGCAGTACTTC.

Many counts were recorded for this clonotype. The chain has TRBV7-6 and TRBJ1-1, with TRBD1 matching 7 bases. In germline, CDR1 is SGHVS, CDR2 FNYEAQ. CDR3 length: 12 residues. After removal of 3 bases from V and 6 bases from J, the junction contained 1 base not matched to a gene. The CDR3 protein is CASSLTGSEAFF. CDR3 bases: TGTGCCAGCAGCTTGACAGGGTCTGAAGCTTTCTTT.

The V and J genes are TRBV15 and TRBJ2-1, with 7 positions matching TRBD1. Germline V gene lookup returns CDR1 LNHNV and CDR2 YYDKDF (reference sequence). The ends lost 1 base at V and 8 bases at J; junction bases unmatched: 5. The CDR3 loop spans 14 amino acids. The CDR3 is CATSRASGGDEQFF. As DNA, the CDR3 is TGTGCCACCAGCAGAGCTTCAGGGGGTGATGAGCAGTTCTTC. The full variable domain, completed using reference TRBV15 and TRBJ2-1, is DAMVIQNPRYQVTQFGKPVTLSCSQTLNHNVMYWYQQKSSQAPKLLFHYYDKDFNNEADTPDNFQSRRPNTSFCFLDIRSPGLGDTAMYLCATSRASGGDEQFFGPGTRLTVL.

The chain recombines TRBV15 with TRBJ1-3; weak D call: TRBD1 (5 bases). V lost 11 bases and J lost 11, with 22 bases in between. Per the germline V gene, CDR1 is LNHNV and CDR2 is YYDKDF (reference sequence). The CDR3 length is 13 residues. Here the CDR3 DNA reads TGTGCCTGCCGTCAGCCGGGGCTCAGCCCCATATATTTT. It encodes CACRQPGLSPIYF.

The rearrangement joins TRBV28 to TRBJ2-3; 8 bases are a match to TRBD2. The junction had 13 bases not matched to a gene; V was cut back by 3 bases and J by 5 bases. Per germline, CDR1 MDHEN and CDR2 SYDVKM. The CDR3 loop spans 17 amino acids. The CDR3 region has the DNA TGTGCCAGCAGTTTTTGGCAAGCGGGGGTGTTGGAAGATACGCAGTATTTT. It is translated as CASSFWQAGVLEDTQYF. Full variable domain (remainder filled in from reference TRBV28 and TRBJ2-3): DVKVTQSSRYLVKRTGEKVFLECVQDMDHENMFWYRQDPGLGLRLIYFSYDVKMKEKGDIPEGYSVSREKKERFSLILESASTNQTSMYLCASSFWQAGVLEDTQYFGPGTRLTVL.

This chain joins TRBV14 and TRBJ2-1; TRBD2 matches 8 bases. Losses at the gene ends were 3 bases for V and 2 bases for J; bases not matched to a gene: 9. From germline, CDR1 is SGHDN and CDR2 FVKESK. The CDR3 is made up of 17 amino acids. For the CDR3, the DNA is TGTGCCAGCAGCCACTATTTAGCGGGGCCAACCTACAATGAGCAGTTCTTC. It encodes CASSHYLAGPTYNEQFF.

The CDR3 region is CASSSSGIPHEQFF. The CDR3 region has the DNA TGTGCCAGCAGCTCCTCTGGGATTCCCCATGAGCAGTTCTTC. The J gene is TRBJ2-1, the V gene TRBV27; D not resolved. V was clipped by 6 bases and J by 8 bases, with 17 bases between them. This CDR3 contains 14 residues. Germline V gene sequence: CDR1 MNHEY, CDR2 SMNVEV (reference sequence).

The chain carries TRBV6-5 and TRBJ2-3, with 15 bases that match TRBD2. The CDR3 totals 16 residues. Trimming cost V 4 bases and J 5 bases; bases outside gene matches: 4. The V gene's germline CDR1 is MNHEY and CDR2 SVGAGI. The CDR3: CASSSWTSGGEDTQYF. The CDR3 nucleotides are TGTGCCAGCAGTTCTTGGACTAGCGGGGGGGAAGATACGCAGTATTTT.

The genes are TRBV10-2 and TRBJ2-3; D may be TRBD2 (5 bases). Germline assignment: CDR1 WSHSY and CDR2 SAAADI. The CDR3 covers 16 residues. V lost 2 bases, J lost 2 bases, and 14 bases lay in between. The CDR3 spells CASSEHRGSSTDTQYF. The CDR3 coding sequence is TGCGCCAGCAGTGAGCATCGGGGATCCTCCACAGATACGCAGTATTTT.

The chain recombines TRBV7-9 with TRBJ1-5; 9 nucleotides align to TRBD1. Germline assignment: CDR1 SEHNR and CDR2 FQNEAQ (reference sequence). Trimming at V came to 5 bases and at J to 3 bases, leaving 8 bases not matched to a gene. The CDR3 sequence is 16 residues long. CDR3 in DNA: TGTGCCAGCAGCGGAACCGGGACAGGGCTCAATCAGCCCCAGCATTTT. It yields the protein CASSGTGTGLNQPQHF.

The chain recombines TRBV23-1 with TRBJ2-7; D gene ambiguous. TRBV23-1 is known as an ORF, though its function is uncertain. The CDR3 consists of 15 residues. The V end lost 0 bases, the J end lost 3 bases, and 12 bases lay between the germline ends. As DNA, the CDR3 is TGCGCCAGCAGTCAATCGCGGCAGGCGTACTACGAGCAGTACGTC. It translates to CASSQSRQAYYEQYV.

V and J are TRBV7-9 and TRBJ1-2; tentative D call: TRBD1 (5 bases). Trimming took 1 base from V and 4 from J, leaving 16 bases between them. Per the germline V gene, CDR1 is SEHNR and CDR2 is FQNEAQ (reference sequence). There are 16 residues in the CDR3. In nucleotides, the CDR3 is TGTGCCAGCAGCTTAGGACACCGAGGTGGGGCCTATGGCTACACCTTC. This sequence encodes CASSLGHRGGAYGYTF.

This clonotype was seen more than once but under ten times. The rearrangement uses TRBV6-6 and TRBJ2-5; TRBD2 matches 7 bases. Germline CDR1 MNHNY, CDR2 SVGAGI (reference sequence). With 0 bases clipped from V and 0 bases from J, the junction kept 10 bases outside the gene matches. This CDR3 spans 18 amino acids. DNA for the CDR3: TGTGCCAGCAGTTACTCGAATAAAGCGGGGCCACACCAAGAGACCCAGTACTTC. Translating it yields CASSYSNKAGPHQETQYF.